Presented here are 22 T cell receptor beta chains from one specimen sequenced in a study of shared clonotypes between healthy human individuals. CD45RO-negative CD8 cells positively selected for CCR7 made up the naive population, which excluded terminally differentiated effector memory CD45RA+ cells. The method was immunoSEQ multiplex PCR; TCRdb's version includes in-frame clones alone and lacks a portion of them. The repertoire holds some 2.1 million clones, around 96% seen once, with roughly 1% in the top ten. Material for sequencing was naive CD8+ T cells sorted from blood. The receptors originated from a man between 18 and 29 years old in good health.

The sample holds many counts of this clone. The gene calls are TRBV28 and TRBJ1-3; D call uncertain. V lost 4 bases and J 1 base, leaving 8 bases between the germline ends. There are 14 residues in the CDR3. The germline CDR1 and CDR2 sequences are MDHEN and SYDVKM. The CDR3, as DNA: TGTGCCAGCAGTTCCGAGGTATCTGGAAACACCATATATTTT. Its translation is CASSSEVSGNTIYF. Using reference TRBV28 and TRBJ1-3 for the parts outside the CDR3, the full variable domain is DVKVTQSSRYLVKRTGEKVFLECVQDMDHENMFWYRQDPGLGLRLIYFSYDVKMKEKGDIPEGYSVSREKKERFSLILESASTNQTSMYLCASSSEVSGNTIYFGEGSWLTVV.

The V gene is TRBV7-9, the J gene TRBJ1-1; TRBD1 matches 8 bases. The CDR3 consists of 16 residues. Germline V CDR1 and CDR2: SEHNR, FQNEAQ (reference sequence). V dropped 5 bases and J dropped 5; count of bases not matched to a gene: 13. CDR3 loop: CASSPGQVGVWTEAFF. Written as DNA, the CDR3 is TGTGCCAGCAGCCCGGGACAGGTGGGCGTTTGGACTGAAGCTTTCTTT.

In the case of this clone: Other DNA sequences in the same sample also yield this CDR3. V gene TRBV7-9 combines with J gene TRBJ2-7; D remains unclear. V was trimmed by 5 bases and J by 3 bases, leaving 8 bases between them. Germline CDR1 is SEHNR and CDR2 is FQNEAQ (reference sequence). This CDR3 is built from 12 residues. In DNA form, the CDR3 reads TGTGCCAGCAGCCTTGTCGACTACGAGCAGTACTTC. Translating it yields CASSLVDYEQYF.

V usage is TRBV27 and J usage is TRBJ1-5; unclear D gene. The germline V and J ends were trimmed by 5 bases and 0 bases, with 17 bases remaining between them. This CDR3 has 17 amino acids. Germline V lookup: CDR1 MNHEY, CDR2 SMNVEV (reference sequence). Here the CDR3 DNA reads TGTGCCAGCAGTACCTTACGGCTCGGGTATAGCAATCAGCCCCAGCATTTT. The encoded protein is CASSTLRLGYSNQPQHF.

This chain joins TRBV5-1 and TRBJ1-1; D is uncertain. V lost 0 bases to trimming and J lost 6 bases, with 18 bases between them. Germline CDR1 and CDR2: SGHRS and YFSETQ. The CDR3 runs 16 residues. The CDR3 loop is CASSLAYTLPKAEAFF. The DNA for the CDR3 is TGCGCCAGCAGCTTGGCCTACACCCTGCCCAAGGCTGAAGCTTTCTTT. Full variable domain (rest looked up from reference TRBV5-1 and TRBJ1-1): KAGVTQTPRYLIKTRGQQVTLSCSPISGHRSVSWYQQTPGQGLQFLFEYFSETQRNKGNFPGRFSGRQFSNSRSEMNVSTLELGDSALYLCASSLAYTLPKAEAFFGQGTRLTVV.

The chain is built from TRBV6-5 and TRBJ2-7, with 8 bases aligning to TRBD1. V was pared by 1 base and J by 4 bases, with 6 bases of the junction left unmatched. This CDR3 is built from 15 residues. The V gene's germline CDR1 is MNHEY and CDR2 SVGAGI. The CDR3 DNA sequence: TGTGCCAGCAGTTACTTCCAGGGGGCTAGTTACGAGCAGTACTTC. Its translation: CASSYFQGASYEQYF.

A remark on this clone: An end of the junction does not agree with germline; a read error may underlie this. The chain recombines TRBV7-7 with TRBJ1-6; D remains ambiguous. Germline V lookup: CDR1 SSHAT, CDR2 FNYEAQ (reference sequence). The CDR3 extends over 13 amino acids. CDR3 loop: CASSQSPDSPLHF. DNA for the CDR3: TGTGCTAGCAGCCAATCTCCCGATTCACCCCTCCACTTT.

Remarks on this clone: The same CDR3 is also encoded by other DNA sequences in this sample. This chain links TRBV27 with TRBJ1-2; 7 positions match TRBD1. The V and J ends lost 4 bases and 2 bases, in that order; junction bases with no gene match: 4. The CDR3 extends over 14 amino acids. Per germline, CDR1 MNHEY and CDR2 SMNVEV (reference sequence). The CDR3 nucleotides are TGTGCCAGCAGTTCGTTGACAGGGAACTATGGCTACACCTTC. Residues: CASSSLTGNYGYTF.

This clone showed up just a few times. The genes are TRBV5-6 and TRBJ1-1, with 9 bases that match TRBD1. The length of the CDR3 is 14 residues. Germline V gene data show CDR1 as SGHDT and CDR2 as YYEEEE. The V segment lost 6 bases and the J segment 6 bases; nucleotides outside the gene matches: 9. The CDR3 nucleotides read TGTGCCAGCACTAACGGGGACAGGGCCGCTGAAGCTTTCTTT. Translated: CASTNGDRAAEAFF.

This rearrangement joins TRBV29-1 to TRBJ1-1; D perhaps matches TRBD1 (6 bases). Germline V lookup: CDR1 SQVTM, CDR2 ANQGSEA. This CDR3 region has 11 residues. V was clipped by 3 bases and J by 7 bases, with 9 bases between them. CDR3 DNA: TGCAGCGTTGATGGGGGCGGTGAAGCTTTCTTT. The encoded protein is CSVDGGGEAFF. The full variable domain, completed using reference TRBV29-1 and TRBJ1-1, is SAVISQKPSRDICQRGTSLTIQCQVDSQVTMMFWYRQQPGQSLTLIATANQGSEATYESGFVIDKFPISRPNLTFSTLTVSNMSPEDSSIYLCSVDGGGEAFFGQGTRLTVV.

The chain carries TRBV4-1 and TRBJ2-5, with D perhaps matching TRBD1 (6 bases). Germline V CDR1 and CDR2: MGHRA, YSYEKL. The CDR3 contains 15 residues. Trimming took 0 bases from V and 5 from J, leaving 13 bases between them. In DNA, the CDR3 is TGCGCCAGCAGCCAAGATCGGACAGCCGTGGAGACCCAGTACTTC. As protein: CASSQDRTAVETQYF.

The genes are TRBV5-1 and TRBJ2-7; possibly TRBD1 for D (6 bases). V was clipped by 5 bases and J by 1 base, with 10 bases between them. CDR3 length equals 13 residues. The germline CDR1 and CDR2 sequences are SGHRS and YFSETQ. The CDR3 loop reads CASRLGQSYEQYF. Written as DNA, the CDR3 is TGCGCCAGCAGGTTAGGACAGTCCTACGAGCAGTACTTC.

V usage is TRBV6-1 and J usage is TRBJ1-6; no definite D call. V was pared by 1 base and J by 8 bases, with 3 bases between. The CDR3 contains 12 residues. In germline, CDR1 is MNHNS, CDR2 SASEGT. Written as DNA, the CDR3 is TGTGCCAGCAGTGAAGGGTATTCACCCCTCCACTTT. Translation: CASSEGYSPLHF.

This chain uses TRBV6-1 with TRBJ1-2; tentative D call: TRBD1 (5 bases). The ends were cut back, 0 bases at V and 4 bases at J, with 12 bases in the middle. This CDR3 is 15 amino acids long. CDR1 MNHNS and CDR2 SASEGT come from the germline V gene. This CDR3 is CASSEARQILYGYTF. DNA for the CDR3: TGTGCCAGCAGTGAAGCAAGACAGATTCTCTATGGCTACACCTTC.

Concerning this clone itself: The sample carries other DNA sequences with the same CDR3. V gene TRBV27 combines with J gene TRBJ1-6; 9 nucleotides line up with TRBD1. This CDR3 has 14 residues. V shed 5 bases, J shed 7 bases, and the junction held 3 bases outside the gene matches. CDR1 is MNHEY and CDR2 is SMNVEV in the germline V gene (reference sequence). The chain's CDR3 is CASSPQGANSPLHF. The CDR3 region has the DNA TGTGCCAGCAGTCCACAGGGGGCGAATTCACCCCTCCACTTT.

The chain carries TRBV2 and TRBJ1-1, with D possibly TRBD1 on 6 matching bases. V lost 6 bases and J lost 4, with 15 bases in between. The CDR3 runs 14 residues. Germline CDR1 SNHLY, CDR2 FYNNEI. The CDR3 loop reads CASSPGDRGTEAFF. CDR3 in DNA: TGTGCCAGCAGCCCAGGGGATCGGGGCACTGAAGCTTTCTTT.

DNA of the CDR3: TGCGCCAGCAGACTTACCTTCCGAGGGACAGGGGCCTACGAGCAGTACTTC. Its translation: CASRLTFRGTGAYEQYF. The chain recombines TRBV5-1 with TRBJ2-7, with TRBD1 matching over 10 bases. The CDR3 sequence is 17 residues long. Germline CDR1 SGHRS, CDR2 YFSETQ. Trimming cost V 5 bases and J 2 bases; bases outside gene matches: 13. The full variable domain, with the rest looked up from reference TRBV5-1 and TRBJ2-7, is KAGVTQTPRYLIKTRGQQVTLSCSPISGHRSVSWYQQTPGQGLQFLFEYFSETQRNKGNFPGRFSGRQFSNSRSEMNVSTLELGDSALYLCASRLTFRGTGAYEQYFGPGTRLTVT.

This chain uses TRBV7-9 with TRBJ2-7, with D maybe TRBD1 (6 bases). This CDR3 comprises 14 residues. Trimming shortened V by 2 bases and J by 3 bases, and 11 bases separated the two germline ends. The germline V gene has CDR1 SEHNR and CDR2 FQNEAQ (reference sequence). CDR3 nucleotides: TGTGCCAGCAGCTTATCGAACAGGGTCTACGAGCAGTACTTC. Translated, it gives CASSLSNRVYEQYF.

The CDR3 spells CASSSSETLRNSPLHF. In nucleotides, the CDR3 is TGTGCCAGCAGTTCCTCCGAGACCCTTCGGAATTCACCCCTCCACTTT. This chain connects TRBV11-2 to TRBJ1-6, with D hard to call. The V end was cut by 6 bases, the J end by 7 bases, with 19 bases between. Germline V gene lookup returns CDR1 SGHAT and CDR2 FQNNGV. This CDR3 is built from 16 residues.

In its sample, this clone was seen a few times. This sequence joins TRBV5-4 and TRBJ1-5, with 7 bases that match TRBD1. The V gene end was trimmed by 4 bases and the J gene end by 9 bases; junction bases not matched to a gene: 7. This CDR3 region has 13 residues. Germline lookup yields CDR1 SGHNT and CDR2 YYREEE (reference sequence). The CDR3 is CASSPDRELPQHF. CDR3 DNA: TGTGCCAGCAGCCCTGACAGGGAACTGCCCCAGCATTTT.

A word on this clone: In the same sample, other DNA sequences code for this CDR3. This sequence joins TRBV11-2 and TRBJ2-1; the match to TRBD2 covers 10 bases. Germline V gene sequence: CDR1 SGHAT, CDR2 FQNNGV. The junction had 2 bases not matched to a gene; V was cut back by 5 bases and J by 1 base. The CDR3 length is 15 residues. The CDR3 loop is CASSLSGGSYNEQFF. The DNA of the CDR3 is TGTGCCAGCAGCCTTAGCGGGGGGTCCTACAATGAGCAGTTCTTC.

The rearrangement joins TRBV5-1 to TRBJ1-2; D not resolved. Looked up from germline, CDR1 is SGHRS and CDR2 is YFSETQ. With 4 bases removed from V and 8 bases from J, the gap between germline ends came to 21 bases. This CDR3 region has 15 residues. CDR3 protein: CASSPHLGMEKGYTF. The CDR3 coding sequence is TGCGCCAGCAGCCCCCACCTAGGGATGGAAAAGGGCTACACCTTC. The variable domain in full, completed from reference TRBV5-1 and TRBJ1-2, reads KAGVTQTPRYLIKTRGQQVTLSCSPISGHRSVSWYQQTPGQGLQFLFEYFSETQRNKGNFPGRFSGRQFSNSRSEMNVSTLELGDSALYLCASSPHLGMEKGYTFGSGTRLTVV.